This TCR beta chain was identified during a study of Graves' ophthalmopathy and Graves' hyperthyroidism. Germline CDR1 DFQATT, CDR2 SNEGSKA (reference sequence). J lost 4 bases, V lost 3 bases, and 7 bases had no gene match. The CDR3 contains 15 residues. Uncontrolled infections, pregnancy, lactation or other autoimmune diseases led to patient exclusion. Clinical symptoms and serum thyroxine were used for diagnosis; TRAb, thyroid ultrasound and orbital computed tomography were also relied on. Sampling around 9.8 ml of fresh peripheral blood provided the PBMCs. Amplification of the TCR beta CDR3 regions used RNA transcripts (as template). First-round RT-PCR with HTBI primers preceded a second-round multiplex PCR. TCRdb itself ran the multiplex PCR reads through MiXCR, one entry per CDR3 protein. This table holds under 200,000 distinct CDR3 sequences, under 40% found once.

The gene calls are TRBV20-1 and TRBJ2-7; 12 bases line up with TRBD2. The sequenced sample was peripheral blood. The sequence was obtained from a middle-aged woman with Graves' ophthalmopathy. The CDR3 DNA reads TGCAGTGCTAGCGGACTAGCGGGATCGGGTTACGAGCAGTACTTC. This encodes CSASGLAGSGYEQYF.